Below are 2 T cell receptor beta chains sequenced from a single sample in a study of T cell responses to AZD1222 COVID-19 vaccine. Sequencing used immunoSEQ multiplex PCR; TCRdb keeps in-frame clones, though not all of them. The sample lists 20,000 to 25,000 clones, 86% occurring once. Sample: peripheral blood, taken 28 days after the second AZD1222 dose. The receptors stem from an adult who received the AZD1222 COVID-19 vaccine.

This clone was observed once. The CDR3 DNA sequence: TGTGCCAGCAGTTCCACTGCCGTGTGGACTAGCGGGAGTTACGAGCAGTACTTC. This codes for CASSSTAVWTSGSYEQYF. The rearrangement uses TRBV27 and TRBJ2-7, with 13 bases that match TRBD2. The CDR3 is 18 amino acids. Germline V lookup: CDR1 MNHEY, CDR2 SMNVEV (reference sequence). V gave up 4 bases and J gave up 4 bases; unmatched junction bases: 13.

The chain is built from TRBV7-6 and TRBJ1-5, with 9 bases aligning to TRBD1. CDR1 is SGHVS, CDR2 FNYEAQ, per germline. The CDR3 sequence is 14 residues long. The ends lost 5 bases at V and 5 bases at J; junction bases unmatched: 4. The CDR3 coding sequence is TGTGCCAGCAGCGCAACAGGGGGCGATCAGCCCCAGCATTTT. It translates to CASSATGGDQPQHF.